A selection of T cell receptor beta chains follows, all from one sample in a study of cytomegalovirus exposure and HLA in healthy donors. Assay: immunoSEQ multiplex PCR; the TCRdb copy retains only in-frame clones and omits some. The sample has approximately 190,000 clones. Sample: PBMCs. The receptors were gathered from a boy under 18 in good health and CMV-seronegative. CDR3s include the opening cysteine and the closing phenylalanine or tryptophan. The D gene is left open where the match is weak.

v_gene	d_gene	len	j_gene	CDR3aa	CDR3nt
TRBV30	NA	15	TRBJ1-3	CAWSVMMAGGNTIYF	TGTGCCTGGAGTGTAATGATGGCGGGGGGAAACACCATATATTTT
TRBV19	NA	12	TRBJ2-2	CASPAGTGELFF	TGTGCTTCCCCCGCGGGGACCGGGGAGCTGTTTTTT
TRBV5-4	TRBD1	16	TRBJ2-2	CASSSGQGIVAGELFF	TGTGCCAGCAGCTCCGGACAGGGGATAGTTGCCGGGGAGCTGTTTTTT
TRBV5-1	NA	12	TRBJ2-2	CASSPYTGELFF	TGCGCCAGCAGCCCCTACACCGGGGAGCTGTTTTTT
TRBV6-5	TRBD1	14	TRBJ1-1	CASSDRGGNTEAFF	TGTGCCAGCAGTGACAGGGGGGGAAACACTGAAGCTTTCTTT
TRBV5-4	TRBD1	15	TRBJ1-4	CASSTAGGANEKLFF	TGTGCCAGCAGCACCGCAGGGGGCGCAAATGAAAAACTGTTTTTT
TRBV27	NA	15	TRBJ2-3	CASKPMRGKTDTQYF	TGTGCCAGCAAACCCATGCGGGGAAAAACAGATACGCAGTATTTT
TRBV5-8	TRBD1	16	TRBJ2-5	CASSYGTGQVRETQYF	TGTGCCAGCAGCTACGGGACAGGGCAGGTTCGGGAGACCCAGTACTTC
TRBV2	TRBD2	15	TRBJ2-3	CASTLVASGGDTQYF	TGTGCCAGCACTCTTGTGGCTAGCGGGGGAGATACGCAGTATTTT
TRBV5-6	NA	16	TRBJ2-1	CASSFVRGGENNEQFF	TGTGCCAGCAGCTTCGTCAGAGGCGGAGAAAACAATGAGCAGTTCTTC
TRBV27	NA	13	TRBJ1-2	CASSLRGATGYTF	TGTGCCAGCAGTTTAAGGGGCGCAACTGGCTACACCTTC
TRBV5-5	NA	15	TRBJ1-4	CASSLGVTAIEKLFF	TGTGCCAGCAGCTTGGGGGTGACAGCTATTGAAAAACTGTTTTTT
TRBV6-1	NA	15	TRBJ2-3	CASRAQGGSTDTQYF	TGTGCCAGCAGAGCCCAGGGGGGTAGCACAGATACGCAGTATTTT
TRBV5-1	TRBD1	15	TRBJ1-2	CASSPMDRGQYGYTF	TGCGCCAGCAGCCCAATGGACAGGGGGCAGTATGGCTACACCTTC
TRBV19	NA	12	TRBJ1-4	CASSIGGNEAFF	TGTGCCAGTAGTATTGGGGGCAACGAGGCGTTTTTT
TRBV6-5	TRBD1	15	TRBJ1-1	CASSNGQGARGEAFF	TGTGCCAGCAGCAACGGACAGGGGGCGCGGGGTGAAGCTTTCTTT
TRBV2	TRBD1	18	TRBJ1-4	CASTQGGQVPPINEKLFF	TGTGCCAGCACCCAGGGGGGACAGGTCCCTCCGATTAATGAAAAACTGTTTTTT
TRBV1	NA	21	TRBJ2-3	CTSSGPKKTSGGLSCTDTQYF	TGCACCAGCAGCGGCCCAAAAAAGACTAGCGGGGGGCTAAGTTGCACAGATACGCAGTATTTT
TRBV18	TRBD2	18	TRBJ2-3	CASSPPGPSRGGTDTQYF	TGTGCCAGCTCACCACCAGGCCCCTCGCGGGGGGGCACAGATACGCAGTATTTT
TRBV7-9	NA	11	TRBJ2-7	CASSLSYEQYF	TGTGCCAGCAGCCTCTCCTACGAGCAGTACTTC
TRBV6-5	NA	11	TRBJ2-7	CAVGVSYEQYF	TGTGCTGTAGGGGTCTCCTACGAGCAGTACTTC
TRBV27	NA	17	TRBJ2-2	CASSSTIWKRNTGELFF	TGTGCCAGCAGTTCTACTATTTGGAAAAGAAACACCGGGGAGCTGTTTTTT
TRBV19	TRBD1	15	TRBJ1-1	CASSPDRGENTEAFF	TGTGCCAGTAGTCCAGACAGGGGTGAGAACACTGAAGCTTTCTTT
TRBV5-4	NA	12	TRBJ2-1	CASSSQRGEQFF	TGTGCCAGCAGCAGTCAAAGAGGTGAGCAGTTCTTC
TRBV4-2	TRBD1	13	TRBJ1-4	CASSRQGAGKLFF	TGTGCCAGCAGCCGACAGGGGGCAGGGAAACTGTTTTTT
TRBV2	NA	19	TRBJ1-1	CASYPAGATGWLLGTEAFF	TGTGCCAGCTACCCTGCGGGGGCGACAGGTTGGTTGTTGGGGACTGAAGCTTTCTTT
TRBV6-5	NA	15	TRBJ2-5	CASSYSGQPEETQYF	TGTGCCAGCAGTTACTCGGGGCAGCCTGAAGAGACCCAGTACTTC
TRBV28	TRBD2	14	TRBJ2-5	CASSWTSIQETQYF	TGTGCCAGCAGTTGGACTAGCATCCAAGAGACCCAGTACTTC
TRBV25-1	NA	15	TRBJ2-1	CASSELRGYGGEQFF	TGTGCCAGCAGTGAATTAAGGGGCTATGGTGGTGAGCAGTTCTTC
TRBV10-3	TRBD1	15	TRBJ1-2	CAIRNPATGIRGYTF	TGTGCCATCAGAAATCCCGCGACAGGGATCAGGGGCTACACCTTC
TRBV10-3	NA	12	TRBJ2-1	CAISESDNEQFF	TGTGCCATCAGTGAATCCGACAATGAGCAGTTCTTC
TRBV2	NA	15	TRBJ1-1	CASWPTGLMNTEAFF	TGTGCCAGCTGGCCGACAGGTTTAATGAACACTGAAGCTTTCTTT
TRBV15	NA	16	TRBJ1-3	CATSRDMGRGGNTIYF	TGTGCCACCAGCAGGGACATGGGAAGAGGAGGAAACACCATATATTTT
TRBV19	NA	17	TRBJ1-5	CASSNMASGVGGSPQHF	TGCGCCAGTAGCAATATGGCCTCGGGGGTCGGCGGTTCGCCCCAGCATTTT
TRBV7-3	NA	13	TRBJ1-1	CASSPAGGTEAFF	TGTGCCAGCAGCCCAGCCGGAGGAACTGAAGCTTTCTTT
TRBV10-2	NA	15	TRBJ1-1	CASSEPGGGNTEAFF	TGCGCCAGCAGTGAGCCGGGAGGGGGGAACACTGAAGCTTTCTTT
TRBV18	NA	15	TRBJ1-3	CASSPSSTSGNTIYF	TGTGCCAGCTCACCATCCTCTACCTCTGGAAACACCATATATTTT
TRBV28	NA	15	TRBJ1-5	CASIRWGRGNQPQHF	TGTGCCAGCATAAGGTGGGGACGGGGGAATCAGCCCCAGCATTTT
TRBV6-5	NA	13	TRBJ2-1	CASTPGEGDEQFF	TGTGCCAGCACCCCAGGGGAAGGGGATGAGCAGTTCTTC
TRBV7-2	NA	12	TRBJ2-3	CASSPERDTQYF	TGTGCCAGCAGCCCGGAGCGGGATACGCAGTATTTT
TRBV6-5	NA	15	TRBJ1-1	CASSYTGVMNTEAFF	TGTGCCAGCAGTTACACGGGGGTTATGAACACTGAAGCTTTCTTT
TRBV2	NA	13	TRBJ2-7	CASSSDRPYEQYF	TGTGCCAGCAGTTCCGACAGGCCCTACGAGCAGTACTTC
TRBV5-1	TRBD1	16	TRBJ2-3	CASSFRQGGSTDTQYF	TGCGCCAGCAGCTTCCGACAGGGTGGCTCCACAGATACGCAGTATTTT
TRBV2	NA	14	TRBJ1-3	CASSEVRAGNTIYF	TGTGCCAGCAGTGAAGTCAGGGCTGGAAACACCATATATTTT
TRBV19	TRBD2	16	TRBJ2-5	CASSIRLAGTQETQYF	TGTGCCAGTAGTATACGGCTAGCGGGGACCCAAGAGACCCAGTACTTC
TRBV6-5	TRBD1	16	TRBJ2-7	CASSYSSLGGIYEQYF	TGTGCCAGCAGTTACTCGAGTCTAGGGGGCATCTACGAGCAGTACTTC
TRBV19	NA	13	TRBJ1-1	CASSMEFRSEAFF	TGTGCCAGTAGTATGGAGTTTCGGTCTGAAGCTTTCTTT
TRBV5-5	TRBD1	15	TRBJ1-5	CASSYLDREGQPQHF	TGTGCCAGCAGCTACTTGGACAGGGAAGGTCAGCCCCAGCATTTT
TRBV6-6	NA	16	TRBJ1-4	CASSYETALGLEKLFF	TGTGCCAGCAGTTATGAGACAGCGCTCGGGCTTGAAAAACTGTTTTTT
TRBV30	TRBD2	14	TRBJ2-3	CAWNLAGSSDTQYF	TGTGCCTGGAACCTAGCGGGGTCGTCAGATACGCAGTATTTT
TRBV7-3	NA	13	TRBJ2-7	CASSWDSAGKQYF	TGTGCCAGCAGCTGGGACTCCGCTGGAAAGCAGTACTTC